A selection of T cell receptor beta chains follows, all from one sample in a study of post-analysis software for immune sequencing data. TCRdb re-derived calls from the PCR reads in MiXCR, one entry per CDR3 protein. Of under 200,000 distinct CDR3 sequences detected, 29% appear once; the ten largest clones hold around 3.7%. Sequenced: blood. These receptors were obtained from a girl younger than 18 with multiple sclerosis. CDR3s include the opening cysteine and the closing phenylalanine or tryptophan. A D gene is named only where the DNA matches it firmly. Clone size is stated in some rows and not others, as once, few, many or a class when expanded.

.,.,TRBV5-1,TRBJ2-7,CASSLEPNYEQYF,TGCGCCAGCAGCTTGGAGCCCAACTACGAGCAGTACTTC
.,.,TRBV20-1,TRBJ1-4,CSARGAIGGEELFF,TGCAGTGCTAGAGGGGCCATCGGGGGTGAAGAACTGTTTTTT
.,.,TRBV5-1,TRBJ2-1,CASSLWGPNTEAFF,TGCGCCAGCAGCTTGTGGGGGCCGAACACTGAAGCTTTCTTC
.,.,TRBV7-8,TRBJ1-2,CASSFWQGPNYGYTF,TGTGCCAGCAGCTTTTGGCAGGGCCCGAACTATGGCTACACCTTC
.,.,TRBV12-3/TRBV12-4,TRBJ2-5,CASSLTRGPQETQYF,TGTGCCAGCAGTTTAACTCGGGGGCCCCAAGAGACCCAGTACTTC
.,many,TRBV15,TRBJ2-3,CATSRAGTDTQYF,TGTGCCACCAGCCGGGCTGGCACAGATACGCAGTATTTT
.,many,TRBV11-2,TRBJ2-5,CASSPRGAQETQYF,TGTGCCAGCAGCCCACGGGGGGCCCAAGAGACCCAGTACTTC
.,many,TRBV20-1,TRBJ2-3,CSARVRAASTDTQYF,TGCAGTGCTAGAGTTCGGGCAGCCAGCACAGATACGCAGTATTTT
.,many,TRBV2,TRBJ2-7,CVGRRGYEQYF,TGCGTTGGAAGGAGGGGCTACGAGCAGTACTTC
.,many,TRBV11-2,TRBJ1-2,CASSLVGALQDGYTF,TGTGCCAGCAGCTTAGTAGGGGCCCTTCAGGATGGCTACACCTTC
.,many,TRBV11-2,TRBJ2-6,CASRPTGSSGANVLTF,TGTGCCAGCAGACCAACAGGGTCCTCTGGGGCCAACGTCCTGACTTTC
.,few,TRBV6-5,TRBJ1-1,CASSRTMSNTEAFF,TGTGCCAGCAGTAGAACAATGTCCAACACTGAAGCTTTCTTT
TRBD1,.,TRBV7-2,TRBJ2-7,CASSLVPGGPHEQYF,TGTGCCAGCAGCTTAGTCCCAGGGGGTCCCCACGAGCAGTACTTC
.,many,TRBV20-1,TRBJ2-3,CSAKFTDTQYF,TGCAGTGCCAAGTTCACAGATACGCAGTATTTT
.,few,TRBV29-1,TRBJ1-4,CSVEATREKLFF,TGCAGCGTTGAAGCGACCCGGGAAAAACTGTTTTTT
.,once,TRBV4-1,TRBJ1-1,CASSQDRQGVAFF,TGCGCCAGCAGCCAAGATAGGCAGGGAGTAGCTTTCTTT
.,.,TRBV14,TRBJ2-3,CASSQDPFSGTQYF,TGTGCCAGCAGCCAAGATCCTTTTTCGGGAACGCAGTATTTT
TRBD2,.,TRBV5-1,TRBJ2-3,CASGLAEYTDTQYF,TGCGCCAGCGGACTAGCGGAGTACACAGATACGCAGTATTTT
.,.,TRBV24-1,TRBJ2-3,CATSENNVNTQYF,TGTGCCACCAGTGAGAACAATGTAAATACGCAGTATTTT
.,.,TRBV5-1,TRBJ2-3,CASRAREGGDTQYF,TGCGCCAGCAGGGCGAGGGAAGGAGGAGATACGCAGTATTTT
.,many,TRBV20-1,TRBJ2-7,CSARQAAGRSYEQYF,TGCAGTGCTAGACAGGCCGCAGGGCGCTCCTACGAGCAGTACTTC
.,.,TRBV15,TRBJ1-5,CATSRDDQPQHF,TGTGCCACCAGCAGAGATGATCAGCCCCAGCATTTT
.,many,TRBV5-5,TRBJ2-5,CASSLWTTVTETQYF,TGTGCCAGCAGCTTGTGGACCACAGTCACAGAGACCCAGTACTTC
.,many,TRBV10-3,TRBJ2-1,CAISSEVYNEQFF,TGTGCCATCAGTTCGGAGGTCTACAATGAGCAGTTCTTC
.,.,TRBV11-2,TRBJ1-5,CASSLGVLPGTSNQPQHF,TGTGCCAGCAGCTTAGGTGTCCTCCCCGGGACTAGCAATCAGCCCCAGCATTTT
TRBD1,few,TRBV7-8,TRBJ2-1,CASSSQGVNEQFF,TGTGCCAGCAGCTCACAGGGGGTCAATGAGCAGTTCTTC
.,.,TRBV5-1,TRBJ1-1,CASSPPGREAFF,TGCGCCAGCAGTCCTCCGGGACGGGAAGCTTTCTTT
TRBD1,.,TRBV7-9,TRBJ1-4,CASSSTGARVIGNEKLFF,TGTGCCAGCAGCTCGACAGGGGCCCGGGTAATTGGTAATGAAAAACTGTTTTTT
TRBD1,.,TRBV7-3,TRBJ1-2,CASSPQGETGGYTF,TGTGCCAGCAGCCCCCAGGGGGAAACGGGCGGCTACACCTTC
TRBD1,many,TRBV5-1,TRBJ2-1,CASSRQGAFDNEQFF,TGCGCCAGCAGCCGTCAGGGGGCATTCGACAATGAGCAGTTCTTC
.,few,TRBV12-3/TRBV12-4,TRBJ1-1,CASRDTGRITEAFF,TGTGCCAGCAGAGACACAGGGAGAATCACTGAAGCTTTCTTT
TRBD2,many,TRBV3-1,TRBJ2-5,CASSLRGGSYQETQYF,TGTGCCAGCAGCCTAAGGGGAGGGAGCTACCAAGAGACCCAGTACTTC